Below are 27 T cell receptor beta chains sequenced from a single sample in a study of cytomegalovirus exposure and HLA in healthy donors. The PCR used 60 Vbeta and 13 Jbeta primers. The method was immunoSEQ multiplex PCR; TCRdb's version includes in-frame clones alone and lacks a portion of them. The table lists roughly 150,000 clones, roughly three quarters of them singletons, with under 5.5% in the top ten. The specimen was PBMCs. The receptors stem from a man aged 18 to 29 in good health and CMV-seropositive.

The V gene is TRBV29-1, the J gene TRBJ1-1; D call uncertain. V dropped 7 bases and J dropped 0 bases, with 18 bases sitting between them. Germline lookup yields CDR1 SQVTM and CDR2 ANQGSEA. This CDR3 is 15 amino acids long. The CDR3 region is CSATQRAHVNTEAFF. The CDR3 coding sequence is TGCAGCGCCACTCAGAGGGCGCATGTGAACACTGAAGCTTTCTTT.

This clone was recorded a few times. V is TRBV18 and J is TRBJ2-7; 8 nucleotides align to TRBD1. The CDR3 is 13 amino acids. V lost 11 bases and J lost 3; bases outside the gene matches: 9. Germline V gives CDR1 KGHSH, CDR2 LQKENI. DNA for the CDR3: TGTGCCCTCCCCGGACAGGGATTCTACGAGCAGTACGTC. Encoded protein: CALPGQGFYEQYV.

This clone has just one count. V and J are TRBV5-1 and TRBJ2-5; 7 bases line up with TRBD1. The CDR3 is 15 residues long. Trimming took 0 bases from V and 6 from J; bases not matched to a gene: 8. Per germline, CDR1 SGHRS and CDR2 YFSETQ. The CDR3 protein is CASSLELGGRKTQYF. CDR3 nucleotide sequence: TGCGCCAGCAGCTTGGAGTTAGGGGGCCGGAAGACCCAGTACTTC.

This chain's CDR3 is CASSAGFEQFF. CDR3 coding DNA: TGTGCCAGCAGTGCAGGGTTCGAGCAGTTCTTC. The chain uses TRBV2 and TRBJ2-1; D is perhaps TRBD1 (5 bases). CDR1 SNHLY and CDR2 FYNNEI come from the germline V gene. This CDR3 comprises 11 residues. With 4 bases removed from V and 10 bases from J, the gap between germline ends came to 8 bases.

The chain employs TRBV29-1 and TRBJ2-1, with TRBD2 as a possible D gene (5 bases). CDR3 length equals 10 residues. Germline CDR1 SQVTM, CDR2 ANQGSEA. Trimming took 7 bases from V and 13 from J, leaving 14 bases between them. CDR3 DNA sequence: TGCAGCGCCACCTGGGGAGACCAGTTCTTC. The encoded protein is CSATWGDQFF.

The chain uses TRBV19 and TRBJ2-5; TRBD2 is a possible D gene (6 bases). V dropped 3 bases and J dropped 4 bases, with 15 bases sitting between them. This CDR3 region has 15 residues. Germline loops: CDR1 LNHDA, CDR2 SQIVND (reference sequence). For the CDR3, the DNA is TGTGCCAGTAGTATGGCCGGGGGTGCCAGAGAGACCCAGTACTTC. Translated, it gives CASSMAGGARETQYF.

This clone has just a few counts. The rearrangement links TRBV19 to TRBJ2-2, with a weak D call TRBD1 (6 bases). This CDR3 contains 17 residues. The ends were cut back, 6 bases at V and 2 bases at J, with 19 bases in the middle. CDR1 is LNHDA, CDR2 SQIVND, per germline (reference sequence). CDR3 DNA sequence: TGTGCCAGTAGCCTTACTCTAAGACAGGCTAACACCGGGGAGCTGTTTTTT. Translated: CASSLTLRQANTGELFF.

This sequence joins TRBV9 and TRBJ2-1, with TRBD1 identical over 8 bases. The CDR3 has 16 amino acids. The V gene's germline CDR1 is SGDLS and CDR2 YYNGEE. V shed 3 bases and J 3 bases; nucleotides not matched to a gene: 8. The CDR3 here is CASSGTGTGIYNEQFF. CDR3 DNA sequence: TGTGCCAGCAGCGGGACCGGGACAGGAATCTACAATGAGCAGTTCTTC.

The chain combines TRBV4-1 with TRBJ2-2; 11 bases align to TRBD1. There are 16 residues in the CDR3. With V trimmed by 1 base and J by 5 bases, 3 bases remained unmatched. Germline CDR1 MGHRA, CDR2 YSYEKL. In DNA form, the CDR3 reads TGCGCCAGCAGCCAAGGGACAGGGGGCCGGACCGGGGAGCTGTTTTTT. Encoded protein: CASSQGTGGRTGELFF.

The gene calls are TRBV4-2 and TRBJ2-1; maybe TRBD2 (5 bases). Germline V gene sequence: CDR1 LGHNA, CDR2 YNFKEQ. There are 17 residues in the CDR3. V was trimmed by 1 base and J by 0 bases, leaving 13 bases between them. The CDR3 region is CASSQGRTQSSYNEQFF. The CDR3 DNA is TGTGCCAGCAGCCAAGGGCGGACTCAAAGCTCCTACAATGAGCAGTTCTTC.

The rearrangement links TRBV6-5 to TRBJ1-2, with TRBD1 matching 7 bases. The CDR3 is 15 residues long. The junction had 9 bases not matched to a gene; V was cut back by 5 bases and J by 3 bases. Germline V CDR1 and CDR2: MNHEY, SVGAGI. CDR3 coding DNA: TGTGCCAGCAGTCCTAACCCGGACAGGCACTATGGCTACACCTTC. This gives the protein CASSPNPDRHYGYTF.

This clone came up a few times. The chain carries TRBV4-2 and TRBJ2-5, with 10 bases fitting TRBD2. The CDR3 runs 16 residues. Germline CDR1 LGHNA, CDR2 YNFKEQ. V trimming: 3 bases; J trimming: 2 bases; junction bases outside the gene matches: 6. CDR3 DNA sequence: TGTGCCAGCAGCCACCCGGAGCGGGGGGGACAAGAGACCCAGTACTTC. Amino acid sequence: CASSHPERGGQETQYF.

CDR3 nucleotide sequence: TGTGCCAGCAGCAAAGGGCCAGTGGTACTAGCGGGGACCTACGAGCAGTACGTC. It is translated as CASSKGPVVLAGTYEQYV. The chain carries TRBV21-1 and TRBJ2-7; the D call of TRBD2 is as the table states it, not checked on the DNA. TRBV21-1 counts as a pseudogene. The CDR3 runs to 18 residues.

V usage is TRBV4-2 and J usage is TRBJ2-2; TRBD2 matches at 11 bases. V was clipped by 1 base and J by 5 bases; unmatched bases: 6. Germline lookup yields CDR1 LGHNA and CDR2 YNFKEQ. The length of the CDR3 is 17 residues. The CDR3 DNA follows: TGTGCCAGCAGCCAAGTTACTAGCGGGAGCGGGACCGGGGAGCTGTTTTTT. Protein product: CASSQVTSGSGTGELFF.

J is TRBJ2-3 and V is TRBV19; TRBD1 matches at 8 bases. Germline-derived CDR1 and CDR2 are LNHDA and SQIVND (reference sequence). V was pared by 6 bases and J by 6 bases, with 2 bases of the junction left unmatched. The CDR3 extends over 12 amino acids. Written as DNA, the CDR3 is TGTGCCAGTAGCCACAGGGGGGATACGCAGTATTTT. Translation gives CASSHRGDTQYF.

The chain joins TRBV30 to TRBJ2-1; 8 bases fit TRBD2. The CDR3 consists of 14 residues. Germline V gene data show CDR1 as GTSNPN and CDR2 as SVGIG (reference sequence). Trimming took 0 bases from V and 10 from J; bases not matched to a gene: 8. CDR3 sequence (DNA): TGTGCCTGGAGTGTACTGGCGGGGGGTAGGGAGCAGTTCTTC. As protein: CAWSVLAGGREQFF. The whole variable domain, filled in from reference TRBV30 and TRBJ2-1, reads SQTIHQWPATLVQPVGSPLSLECTVEGTSNPNLYWYRQAAGRGLQLLFYSVGIGQISSEVPQNLSASRPQDRQFILSSKKLLLSDSGFYLCAWSVLAGGREQFFGPGTRLTVL.

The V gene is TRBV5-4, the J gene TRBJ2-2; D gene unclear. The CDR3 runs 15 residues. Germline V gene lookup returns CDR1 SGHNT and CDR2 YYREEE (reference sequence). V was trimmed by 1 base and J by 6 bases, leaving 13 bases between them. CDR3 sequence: CASSLSGVGAGELFF. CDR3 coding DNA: TGTGCCAGCAGCTTGTCCGGAGTAGGCGCCGGGGAGCTGTTTTTT.

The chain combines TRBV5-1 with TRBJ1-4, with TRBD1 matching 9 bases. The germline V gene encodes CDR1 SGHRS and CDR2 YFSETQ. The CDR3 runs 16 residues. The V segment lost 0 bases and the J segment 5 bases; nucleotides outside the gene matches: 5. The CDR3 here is CASSLVTTGGNEKLFF. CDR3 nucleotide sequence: TGCGCCAGCAGCTTGGTAACGACAGGGGGGAATGAAAAACTGTTTTTT. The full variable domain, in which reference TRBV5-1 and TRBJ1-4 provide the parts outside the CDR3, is KAGVTQTPRYLIKTRGQQVTLSCSPISGHRSVSWYQQTPGQGLQFLFEYFSETQRNKGNFPGRFSGRQFSNSRSEMNVSTLELGDSALYLCASSLVTTGGNEKLFFGSGTQLSVL.

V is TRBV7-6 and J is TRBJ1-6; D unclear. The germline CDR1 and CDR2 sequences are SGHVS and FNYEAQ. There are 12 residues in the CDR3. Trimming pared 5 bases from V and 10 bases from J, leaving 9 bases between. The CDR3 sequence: CASSPLGSPLHF. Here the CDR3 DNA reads TGTGCCAGCAGCCCCCTGGGCTCACCCCTCCACTTT.

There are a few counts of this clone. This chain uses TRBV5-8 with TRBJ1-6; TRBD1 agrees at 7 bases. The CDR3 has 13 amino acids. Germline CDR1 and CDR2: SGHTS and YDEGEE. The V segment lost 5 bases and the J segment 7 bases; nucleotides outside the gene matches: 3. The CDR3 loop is CASRTGQNSPLHF. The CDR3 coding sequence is TGTGCCAGCAGGACGGGACAGAATTCACCCCTCCACTTT.

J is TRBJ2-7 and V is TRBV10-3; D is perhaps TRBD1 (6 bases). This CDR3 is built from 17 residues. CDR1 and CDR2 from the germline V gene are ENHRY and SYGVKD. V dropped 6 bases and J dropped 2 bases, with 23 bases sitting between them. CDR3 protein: CAISRVTLRDTAYEQYV. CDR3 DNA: TGTGCCATCAGCCGAGTAACCCTCCGGGACACCGCCTACGAGCAGTACGTC.

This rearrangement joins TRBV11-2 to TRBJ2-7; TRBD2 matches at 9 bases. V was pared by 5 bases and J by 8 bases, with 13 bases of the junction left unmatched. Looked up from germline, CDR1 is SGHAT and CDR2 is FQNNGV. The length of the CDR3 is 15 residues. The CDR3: CASSPGGGGLAKQYV. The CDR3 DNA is TGTGCCAGCAGCCCCGGCGGGGGGGGCCTCGCGAAGCAGTACGTC.

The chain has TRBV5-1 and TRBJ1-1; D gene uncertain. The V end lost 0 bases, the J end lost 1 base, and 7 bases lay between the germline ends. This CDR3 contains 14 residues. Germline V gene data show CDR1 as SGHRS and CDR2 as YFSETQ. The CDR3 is CASSLASGNTEAFF. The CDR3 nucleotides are TGCGCCAGCAGCTTGGCCTCGGGGAACACTGAAGCTTTCTTT. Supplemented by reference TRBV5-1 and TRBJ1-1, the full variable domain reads KAGVTQTPRYLIKTRGQQVTLSCSPISGHRSVSWYQQTPGQGLQFLFEYFSETQRNKGNFPGRFSGRQFSNSRSEMNVSTLELGDSALYLCASSLASGNTEAFFGQGTRLTVV.

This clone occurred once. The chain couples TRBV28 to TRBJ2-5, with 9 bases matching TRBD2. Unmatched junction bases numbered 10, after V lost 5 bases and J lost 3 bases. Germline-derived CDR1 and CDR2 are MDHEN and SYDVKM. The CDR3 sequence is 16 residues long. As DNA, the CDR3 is TGTGCCAGCAGTCCCACTCTAGCGGGGTTGGAAGAGACCCAGTACTTC. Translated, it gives CASSPTLAGLEETQYF.

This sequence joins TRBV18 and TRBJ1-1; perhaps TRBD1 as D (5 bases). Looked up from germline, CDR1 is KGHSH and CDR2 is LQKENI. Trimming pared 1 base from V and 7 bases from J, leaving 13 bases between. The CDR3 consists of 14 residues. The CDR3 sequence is CASSPQGSGGEAFF. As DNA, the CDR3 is TGTGCCAGCTCACCACAGGGGTCCGGGGGTGAAGCTTTCTTT.

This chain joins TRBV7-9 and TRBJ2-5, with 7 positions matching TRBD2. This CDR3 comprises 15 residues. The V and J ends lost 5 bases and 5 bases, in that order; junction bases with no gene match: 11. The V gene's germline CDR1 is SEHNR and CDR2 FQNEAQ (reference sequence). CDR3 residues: CASSPWDYQSETQYF. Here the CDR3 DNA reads TGTGCCAGCAGCCCCTGGGACTACCAGAGTGAGACCCAGTACTTC.

The CDR3 loop reads CASSYGQGGEQYV. Here the CDR3 DNA reads TGCGCCAGCAGCTACGGACAGGGTGGAGAGCAGTACGTC. The chain joins TRBV5-1 to TRBJ2-7, with 8 bases that match TRBD1. J lost 7 bases, V lost 3 bases, and 6 bases had no gene match. The CDR3 covers 13 residues. CDR1 and CDR2 from the germline V gene are SGHRS and YFSETQ.